This T cell receptor (beta chain) was identified in a study of blood T cell repertoires in COVID-19. Study context: Researchers got acute and convalescent COVID-19 samples from the United States, Italy and Spain. T cells, B-cell-depleted T cells, or PBMCs supplied cDNA or gDNA.

The germline V and J ends were trimmed by 4 bases and 6 bases, with 12 bases remaining between them. Germline V gene data show CDR1 as LGHDT and CDR2 as YNNKEL (reference sequence). The CDR3 runs 13 residues. A Seattle source enrolled patients during active infection and followed them longitudinally. The data were produced by immunoSEQ multiplex PCR, yet TCRdb's version contains in-frame clones alone and is incomplete. The sample holds 250,000 to 300,000 clones, approximately 90% seen once. The chain is built from TRBV3-1 (or the pseudogene TRBV3-2) and TRBJ1-2, with a tentative D call TRBD1 (6 bases). The TCR comes from a woman in her 30s with COVID-19, enrolled during active disease. The material sequenced was peripheral blood. CDR3 coding DNA: TGTGCCAGCAGCCTAACAGGGCGGCATGGCTACACCTTC. Translating gives CASSLTGRHGYTF.